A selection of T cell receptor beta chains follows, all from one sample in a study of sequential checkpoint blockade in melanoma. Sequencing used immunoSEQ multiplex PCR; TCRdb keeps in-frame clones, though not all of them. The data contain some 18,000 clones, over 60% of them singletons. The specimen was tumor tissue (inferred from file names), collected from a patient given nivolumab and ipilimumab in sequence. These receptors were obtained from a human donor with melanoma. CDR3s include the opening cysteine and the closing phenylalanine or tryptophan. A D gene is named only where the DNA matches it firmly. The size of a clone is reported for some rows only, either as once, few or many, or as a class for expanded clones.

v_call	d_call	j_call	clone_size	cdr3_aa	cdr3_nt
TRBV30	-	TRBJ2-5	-	CAWSTQETQYF	TGTGCCTGGAGTACTCAGGAGACCCAGTACTTC
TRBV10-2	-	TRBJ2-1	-	CASSESTPGFAEQFF	TGCGCCAGCAGTGAGTCGACTCCGGGGTTTGCTGAGCAGTTCTTC
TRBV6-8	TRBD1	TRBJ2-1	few	CASNRQGAVVNEQFF	TGTGCCAGCAATAGACAGGGGGCGGTAGTCAATGAGCAGTTCTTC
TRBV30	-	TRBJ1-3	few	CAWSEGSLGNTIYF	TGTGCCTGGAGTGAGGGCAGTCTTGGAAACACCATATATTTT
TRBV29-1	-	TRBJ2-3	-	CSVEKETDTQYF	TGCAGCGTTGAAAAGGAAACAGATACGCAGTATTTT
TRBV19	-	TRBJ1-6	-	CASLGQFNSPLHF	TGTGCCAGCCTGGGGCAGTTTAATTCACCCCTCCACTTT
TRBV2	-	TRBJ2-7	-	CASGVGAAGRYEQYF	TGTGCCAGCGGCGTGGGGGCGGCAGGGCGGTACGAGCAGTACTTC
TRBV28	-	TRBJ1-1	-	CASSPPMNTEAFF	TGTGCCAGCAGTCCCCCGATGAACACTGAAGCTTTCTTT
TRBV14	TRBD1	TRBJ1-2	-	CASSQQGARYGYTF	TGTGCCAGCAGCCAGCAGGGGGCTAGATATGGCTACACCTTC
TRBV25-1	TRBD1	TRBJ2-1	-	CASRNAGTDYNEQFF	TGTGCCAGCAGGAACGCCGGGACAGACTACAATGAGCAGTTCTTC
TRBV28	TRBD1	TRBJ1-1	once	CASSLGDSMNTEAFF	TGTGCCAGCAGTCTTGGGGACAGCATGAACACTGAAGCTTTCTTT
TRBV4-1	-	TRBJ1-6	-	CASSQEGGGRSHSPLHF	TGCGCCAGCAGCCAAGAGGGAGGAGGGCGGTCTCATTCACCCCTCCACTTT
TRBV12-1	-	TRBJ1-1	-	CAWSVGQYTEAFF	TGTGCCTGGAGTGTGGGGCAGTACACTGAAGCTTTCTTT
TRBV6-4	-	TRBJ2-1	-	CAARGVLGGNEQFF	TGTGCCGCCAGAGGCGTCCTGGGAGGCAATGAGCAGTTCTTC
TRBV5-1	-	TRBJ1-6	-	CASSLGAGAYSPLHF	TGCGCCAGCAGCTTAGGGGCAGGAGCGTACTCACCCCTCCACTTT
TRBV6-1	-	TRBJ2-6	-	CASSEVGSGANVLTF	TGTGCCAGCAGTGAAGTGGGCTCTGGGGCCAACGTCCTGACTTTC
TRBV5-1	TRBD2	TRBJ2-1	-	CASSLPWDYQSSSYNEQFF	TGCGCCAGCAGCTTGCCTTGGGACTACCAAAGTAGCTCCTACAATGAGCAGTTCTTC
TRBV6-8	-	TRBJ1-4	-	CAISDLGTDEKLFF	TGTGCCATCAGCGACTTGGGAACAGACGAAAAACTGTTTTTT
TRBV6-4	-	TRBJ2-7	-	CASSLLDEQYF	TGTGCCAGCAGTTTATTAGACGAGCAGTACTTC
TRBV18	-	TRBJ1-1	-	CASSQGRDTEAFF	TGTGCCAGCTCACAGGGAAGGGACACTGAAGCTTTCTTT
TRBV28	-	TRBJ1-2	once	CASHIPPYGYTF	TGTGCCAGCCACATTCCGCCTTATGGCTACACCTTC
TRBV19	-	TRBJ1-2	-	CASSISHGYTF	TGTGCCAGTAGTATTTCTCACGGCTACACCTTC
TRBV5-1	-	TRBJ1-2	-	CASSLAGSHPGGYTF	TGCGCCAGCAGCTTGGCAGGGAGCCACCCTGGGGGCTACACCTTC
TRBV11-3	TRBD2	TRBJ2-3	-	CASSPPAGGPTDTQYF	TGTGCCAGCAGCCCCCCAGCGGGAGGGCCAACAGATACGCAGTATTTT
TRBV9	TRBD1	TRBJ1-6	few	CASSAGTGHSYNSPLHF	TGTGCCAGCAGCGCCGGGACAGGTCACTCCTATAATTCACCCCTCCACTTT
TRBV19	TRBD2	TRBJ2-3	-	CASSIRRRGVDTQYF	TGTGCCAGTAGTATCCGCCGGCGGGGGGTCGATACGCAGTATTTT
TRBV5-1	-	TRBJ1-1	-	CASSIRSGTEAEAFF	TGCGCCAGCAGCATCAGATCCGGGACCGAGGCTGAAGCTTTCTTT
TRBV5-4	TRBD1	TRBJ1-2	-	CASSAREGPGGTGYTF	TGTGCCAGCAGCGCCAGAGAAGGTCCAGGGGGCACTGGCTACACCTTC
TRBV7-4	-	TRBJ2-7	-	CASSSSDPRYEQYF	TGTGCCAGCAGCTCTAGCGACCCTAGGTACGAGCAGTACTTC
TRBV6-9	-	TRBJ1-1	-	CAISDRVRNTEAFF	TGTGCCATCAGTGATCGTGTGAGAAACACTGAAGCTTTCTTT
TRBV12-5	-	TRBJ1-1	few	CASVKGEVGTEAFF	TGTGCTAGTGTCAAGGGGGAGGTGGGAACTGAAGCTTTCTTT
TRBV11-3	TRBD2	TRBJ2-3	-	CASSSSGLAGGTDTQYF	TGTGCCAGCAGCTCCTCGGGACTAGCGGGGGGCACAGATACGCAGTATTTT
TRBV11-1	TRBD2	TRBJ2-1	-	CASSFQGGLFYEQFF	TGTGCCAGCAGCTTCCAGGGAGGGCTGTTCTATGAGCAGTTCTTC
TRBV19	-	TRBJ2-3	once	CARGPDYADTQYF	TGTGCCAGAGGCCCAGATTACGCAGATACGCAGTATTTT
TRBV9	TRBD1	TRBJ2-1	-	CASTPTGTGYNEQFF	TGTGCCAGCACTCCCACCGGGACAGGGTACAATGAGCAGTTCTTC
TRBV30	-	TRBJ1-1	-	CAWSVGGVRGAFF	TGTGCCTGGAGTGTGGGAGGGGTGAGGGGGGCTTTCTTT
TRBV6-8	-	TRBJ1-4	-	CASSFLGNEKLFF	TGTGCCAGCAGTTTTTTGGGAAATGAAAAACTGTTTTTT
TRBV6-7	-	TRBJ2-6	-	CASSRSAEASGANVLTF	TGTGCCAGCAGTCGGTCGGCGGAGGCGTCTGGGGCCAACGTCCTGACTTTC
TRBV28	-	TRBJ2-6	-	CASSLGGSGANVLTF	TGTGCCAGCAGTTTAGGGGGCTCTGGGGCCAACGTCCTGACTTTC
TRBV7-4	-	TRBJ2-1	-	CASSTRTSSYNEQFF	TGTGCTAGCAGCACTCGTACCTCTTCCTACAATGAGCAGTTCTTC
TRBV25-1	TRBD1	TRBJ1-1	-	CASSQTGGTEAFF	TGTGCCAGCAGTCAGACAGGGGGCACTGAAGCTTTCTTT
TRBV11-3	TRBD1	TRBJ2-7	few	CASSGRTGTYEQYF	TGTGCCAGCAGCGGGCGGACAGGCACCTACGAGCAGTACTTC
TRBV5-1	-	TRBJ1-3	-	CASSLDRGTGNTIYF	TGCGCCAGCAGCTTGGACAGAGGGACTGGAAACACCATATATTTT
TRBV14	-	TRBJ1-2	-	CASSQKTGPRPLYTF	TGTGCCAGCAGCCAGAAGACAGGACCTCGACCCCTTTACACCTTC